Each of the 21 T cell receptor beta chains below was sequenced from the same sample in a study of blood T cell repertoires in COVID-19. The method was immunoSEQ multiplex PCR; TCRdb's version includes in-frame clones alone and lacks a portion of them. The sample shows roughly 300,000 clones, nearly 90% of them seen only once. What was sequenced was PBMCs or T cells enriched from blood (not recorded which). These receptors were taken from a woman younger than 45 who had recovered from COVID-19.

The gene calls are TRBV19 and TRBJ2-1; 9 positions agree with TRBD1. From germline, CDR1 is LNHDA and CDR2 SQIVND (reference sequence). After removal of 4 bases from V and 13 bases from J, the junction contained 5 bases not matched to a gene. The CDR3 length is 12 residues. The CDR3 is CASSKDRGGQFF. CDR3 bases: TGTGCCAGTAGTAAGGACAGGGGTGGACAGTTCTTC.

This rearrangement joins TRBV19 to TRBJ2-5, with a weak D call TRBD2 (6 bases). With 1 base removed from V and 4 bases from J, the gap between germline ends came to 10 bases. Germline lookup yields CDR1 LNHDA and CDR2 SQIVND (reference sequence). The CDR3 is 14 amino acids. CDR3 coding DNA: TGTGCCAGTAGTATAGTGGCTAGCGCAGAGACCCAGTACTTC. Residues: CASSIVASAETQYF.

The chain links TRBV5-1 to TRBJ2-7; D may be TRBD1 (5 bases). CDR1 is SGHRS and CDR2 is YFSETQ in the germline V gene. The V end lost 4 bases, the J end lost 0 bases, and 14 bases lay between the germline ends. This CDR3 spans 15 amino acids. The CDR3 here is CASSQGHLSSYEQYF. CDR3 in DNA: TGCGCCAGCAGCCAAGGACACCTTTCCTCCTACGAGCAGTACTTC.

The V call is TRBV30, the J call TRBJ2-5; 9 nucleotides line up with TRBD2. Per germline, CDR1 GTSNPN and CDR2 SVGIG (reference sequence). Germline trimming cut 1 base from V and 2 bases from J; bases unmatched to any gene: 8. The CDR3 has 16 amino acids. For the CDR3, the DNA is TGTGCCTGGAGTGCCCTTCTAGCGGGGCTACAAGAGACCCAGTACTTC. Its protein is CAWSALLAGLQETQYF.

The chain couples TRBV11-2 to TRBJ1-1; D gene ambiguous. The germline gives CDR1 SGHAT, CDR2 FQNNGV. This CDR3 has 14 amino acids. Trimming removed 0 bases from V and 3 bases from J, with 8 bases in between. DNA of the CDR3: TGTGCCAGCAGCTTAGATGGGAGGGACACTGAAGCTTTCTTT. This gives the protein CASSLDGRDTEAFF.

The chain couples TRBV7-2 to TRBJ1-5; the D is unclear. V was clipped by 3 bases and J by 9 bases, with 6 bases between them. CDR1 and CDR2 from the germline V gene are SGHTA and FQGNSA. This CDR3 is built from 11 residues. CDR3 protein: CASSLTGPQHF. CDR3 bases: TGTGCCAGCAGCTTGACGGGGCCCCAGCATTTT.

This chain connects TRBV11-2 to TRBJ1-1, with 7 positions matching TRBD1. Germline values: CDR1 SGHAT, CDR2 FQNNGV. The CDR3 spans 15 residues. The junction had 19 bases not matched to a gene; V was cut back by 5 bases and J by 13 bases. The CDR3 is CASSQKNNRGPGIFF. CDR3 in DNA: TGTGCCAGCAGCCAAAAGAACAACAGGGGCCCAGGTATTTTCTTT.

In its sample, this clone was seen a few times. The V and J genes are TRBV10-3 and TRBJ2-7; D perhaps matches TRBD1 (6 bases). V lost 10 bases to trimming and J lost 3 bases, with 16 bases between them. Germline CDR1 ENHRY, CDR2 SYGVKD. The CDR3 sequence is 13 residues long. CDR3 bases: TGTGCCAAGTCAGACAGGCTTCTCTACGAGCAGTACTTC. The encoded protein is CAKSDRLLYEQYF.

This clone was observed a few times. Written as DNA, the CDR3 is TGTGCCAGCAGCTTATCTTCGGTCGGCAGGATGAACACTGAAGCTTTCTTT. Its protein product is CASSLSSVGRMNTEAFF. This sequence joins TRBV13 and TRBJ1-1; D remains ambiguous. The germline V gene has CDR1 PRHDT and CDR2 FYEKMQ (reference sequence). CDR3 length: 17 amino acids. Trimming cost V 2 bases and J 0 bases, with 16 bases left between them. Variable domain in full (rest from reference TRBV13 and TRBJ1-1): AAGVIQSPRHLIKEKRETATLKCYPIPRHDTVYWYQQGPGQDPQFLISFYEKMQSDKGSIPDRFSAQQFSDYHSELNMSSLELGDSALYFCASSLSSVGRMNTEAFFGQGTRLTVV.

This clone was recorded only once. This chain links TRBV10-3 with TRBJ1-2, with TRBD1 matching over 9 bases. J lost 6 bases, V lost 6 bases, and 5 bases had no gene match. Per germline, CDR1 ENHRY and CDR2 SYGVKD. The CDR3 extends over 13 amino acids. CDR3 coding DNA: TGTGCCATCAGCCCACAGGGGGCTAATGGCTACACCTTC. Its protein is CAISPQGANGYTF.

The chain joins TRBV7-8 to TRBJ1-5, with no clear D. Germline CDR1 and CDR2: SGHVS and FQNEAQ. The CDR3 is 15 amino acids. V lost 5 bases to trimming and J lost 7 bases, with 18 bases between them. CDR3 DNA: TGTGCCAGCAGCCCATGGACCCTAGCGGAGCAGCCCCAGCATTTT. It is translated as CASSPWTLAEQPQHF.

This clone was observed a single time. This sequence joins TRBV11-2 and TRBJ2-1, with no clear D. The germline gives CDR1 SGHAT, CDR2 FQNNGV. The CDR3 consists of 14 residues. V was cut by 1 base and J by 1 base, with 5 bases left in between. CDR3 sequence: CASSLGQSYNEQFF. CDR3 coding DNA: TGTGCCAGCAGCTTAGGGCAGTCCTACAATGAGCAGTTCTTC.

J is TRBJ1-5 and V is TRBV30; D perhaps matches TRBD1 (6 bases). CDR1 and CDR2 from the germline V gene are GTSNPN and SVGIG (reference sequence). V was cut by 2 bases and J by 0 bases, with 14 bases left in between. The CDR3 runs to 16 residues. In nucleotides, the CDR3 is TGTGCCTGGAGTCGGGGACACCGTCTTAGCAATCAGCCCCAGCATTTT. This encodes CAWSRGHRLSNQPQHF.

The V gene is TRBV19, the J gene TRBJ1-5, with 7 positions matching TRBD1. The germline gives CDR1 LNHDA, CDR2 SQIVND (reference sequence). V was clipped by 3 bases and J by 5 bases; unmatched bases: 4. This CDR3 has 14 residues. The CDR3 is CASSIGRGDQPQHF. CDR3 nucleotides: TGTGCCAGTAGTATCGGCAGGGGGGATCAGCCCCAGCATTTT.

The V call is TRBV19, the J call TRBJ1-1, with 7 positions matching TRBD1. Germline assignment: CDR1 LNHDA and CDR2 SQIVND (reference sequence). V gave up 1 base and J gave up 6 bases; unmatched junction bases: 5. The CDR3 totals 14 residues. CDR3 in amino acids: CASSIVGTESEAFF. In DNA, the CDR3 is TGTGCCAGTAGTATAGTCGGGACAGAGTCTGAAGCTTTCTTT.

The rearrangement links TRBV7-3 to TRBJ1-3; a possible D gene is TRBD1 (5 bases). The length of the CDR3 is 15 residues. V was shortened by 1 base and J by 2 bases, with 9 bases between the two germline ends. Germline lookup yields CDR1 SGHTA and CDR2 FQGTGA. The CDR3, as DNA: TGTGCCAGCAGCTTAAAGGGGCCTCCTGGAAACACCATATATTTT. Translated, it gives CASSLKGPPGNTIYF.

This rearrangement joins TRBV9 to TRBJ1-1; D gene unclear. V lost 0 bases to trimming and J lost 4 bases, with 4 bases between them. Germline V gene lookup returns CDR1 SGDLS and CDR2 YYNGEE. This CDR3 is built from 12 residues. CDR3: CASSVAGTEAFF. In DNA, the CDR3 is TGTGCCAGCAGCGTAGCCGGCACTGAAGCTTTCTTT. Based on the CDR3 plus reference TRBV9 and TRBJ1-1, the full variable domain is DSGVTQTPKHLITATGQRVTLRCSPRSGDLSVYWYQQSLDQGLQFLIQYYNGEERAKGNILERFSAQQFPDLHSELNLSSLELGDSALYFCASSVAGTEAFFGQGTRLTVV.

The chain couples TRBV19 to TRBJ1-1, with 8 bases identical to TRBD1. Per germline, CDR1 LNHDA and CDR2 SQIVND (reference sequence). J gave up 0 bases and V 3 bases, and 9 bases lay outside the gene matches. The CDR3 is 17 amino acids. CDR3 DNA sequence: TGTGCCAGTAGTATCGTCGGACAGGGACTCTTGAACACTGAAGCTTTCTTT. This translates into CASSIVGQGLLNTEAFF.

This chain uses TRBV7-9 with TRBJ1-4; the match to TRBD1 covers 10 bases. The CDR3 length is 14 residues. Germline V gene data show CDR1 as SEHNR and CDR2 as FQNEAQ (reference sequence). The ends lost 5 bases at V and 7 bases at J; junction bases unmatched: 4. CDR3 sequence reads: CASSVDRGPEKLFF. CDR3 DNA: TGTGCCAGCAGCGTAGACAGGGGGCCTGAAAAACTGTTTTTT. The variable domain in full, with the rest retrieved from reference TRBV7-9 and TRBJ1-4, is DTGVSQNPRHKITKRGQNVTFRCDPISEHNRLYWYRQTLGQGPEFLTYFQNEAQLEKSRLLSDRFSAERPKGSFSTLEIQRTEQGDSAMYLCASSVDRGPEKLFFGSGTQLSVL.

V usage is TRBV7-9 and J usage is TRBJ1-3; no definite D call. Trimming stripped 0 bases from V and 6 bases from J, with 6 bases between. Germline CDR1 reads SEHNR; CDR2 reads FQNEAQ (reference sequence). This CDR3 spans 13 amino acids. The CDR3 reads CASSLAIVNTIYF. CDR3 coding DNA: TGTGCCAGCAGCTTAGCTATCGTAAACACCATATATTTT. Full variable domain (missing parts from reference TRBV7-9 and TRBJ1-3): DTGVSQNPRHKITKRGQNVTFRCDPISEHNRLYWYRQTLGQGPEFLTYFQNEAQLEKSRLLSDRFSAERPKGSFSTLEIQRTEQGDSAMYLCASSLAIVNTIYFGEGSWLTVV.

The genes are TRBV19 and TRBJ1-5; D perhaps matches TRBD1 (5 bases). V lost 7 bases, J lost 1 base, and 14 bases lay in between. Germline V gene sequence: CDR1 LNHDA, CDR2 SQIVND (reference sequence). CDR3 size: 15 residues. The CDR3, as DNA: TGTGCCAGTATTTCAGGGTATGGGAGCAATCAGCCCCAGCATTTT. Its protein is CASISGYGSNQPQHF.